A selection of T cell receptor beta chains follows, all from one sample in a study of blood T cell repertoires in COVID-19. Profiling relied on immunoSEQ multiplex PCR, and the TCRdb table lists in-frame clones only, not all of them. The table includes more than 150,000 clones, 80% to 85% detected once. Sequencing was performed on PBMCs or T cells enriched from blood (not recorded which). These receptors were collected from a woman aged 50 to 65 who had recovered from COVID-19. Both conserved end residues are part of each CDR3. Fields, in order: clone size, V gene, D gene, J gene, CDR3 DNA, CDR3 protein. The D gene is left open where the match is weak. Size tells how often a clone was seen (once, few, many) or the class of an expanded clone, and some rows leave it out.

NA	TRBV18	NA	TRBJ1-4	TGTGCCAGCTCCACCGCGGGGGGGATCGCAACTAATGAAAAACTGTTTTTT	CASSTAGGIATNEKLFF
NA	TRBV29-1	TRBD1	TRBJ2-3	TGCAGCGTAGGTATAGGGGGCACGGATACGCAGTATTTT	CSVGIGGTDTQYF
NA	TRBV6-6	TRBD1	TRBJ2-1	TGTGCCAGCAAAAACCGAGGACAGGGAAACAATGAGCAGTTCTTC	CASKNRGQGNNEQFF
NA	TRBV20-1	NA	TRBJ2-1	TGCAGTGCTAGCTTTAATGAGCAGTTCTTC	CSASFNEQFF
NA	TRBV7-2	NA	TRBJ1-1	TGTGCCAGCAGCTTAGTGGGCTCGAAAGGGGCTGAAGCTTTCTTT	CASSLVGSKGAEAFF
once	TRBV5-4	TRBD2	TRBJ2-7	TGTGCCAGCAGCTTGGAGCGGGGGGGGTCCTACGAGCAGTACTTC	CASSLERGGSYEQYF
NA	TRBV19	NA	TRBJ1-1	TGTGCCAGTAGTGTACAGGTCCTGAACACTGAAGCTTTCTTT	CASSVQVLNTEAFF
NA	TRBV6-5	NA	TRBJ1-1	TGTGCCAGCATTGCCGGGGGAGCGAGGAACACTGAAGCTTTCTTT	CASIAGGARNTEAFF
NA	TRBV2	NA	TRBJ1-6	TGTGCCAGCAGTGAATATCAGGGCCACCACTTT	CASSEYQGHHF
NA	TRBV29-1	NA	TRBJ1-3	TGCACGGGGGTGAAAGGAAACACCATATATTTT	CTGVKGNTIYF
NA	TRBV11-3	NA	TRBJ2-6	TGTGCCAGCAGTCTTTCTGGGGCCAACGTCCTGACTTTC	CASSLSGANVLTF
NA	TRBV19	TRBD2	TRBJ2-1	TGTGCCAGTAGTATGGGGCTAGCGGGGGATTACAATGAGCAGTTCTTC	CASSMGLAGDYNEQFF
NA	TRBV27	NA	TRBJ1-3	TGTGCCAGCAGTGTCTCTTTCTCTGGAAACACCATATATTTT	CASSVSFSGNTIYF
NA	TRBV29-1	TRBD1	TRBJ2-7	TGCAGCGTTACCCGGACAGGGCAGCAGTACTTC	CSVTRTGQQYF
NA	TRBV18	TRBD1	TRBJ2-1	TGTGCCAGCTCACCGTCACAGGGGTTCATCAATGAGCAGTTCTTC	CASSPSQGFINEQFF
NA	TRBV10-3	NA	TRBJ2-7	TGTGCCATCGCGCGGGGGCGGGAGAGTTACGAGCAGTACTTC	CAIARGRESYEQYF
NA	TRBV6-4	TRBD2	TRBJ2-1	TGTGCCAGCAGTGAAAGGGCGGGGGGCCAGGATGAGCAGTTCTTC	CASSERAGGQDEQFF
NA	TRBV19	TRBD2	TRBJ2-1	TGTGCCAGTATGGGGACTAGCGTAAGTTATGAGCAGTTCTTC	CASMGTSVSYEQFF
few	TRBV6-5	TRBD1	TRBJ1-3	TGTGCCAGCAGGTTAGAGGACAGGAGAAACACCATATATTTT	CASRLEDRRNTIYF
NA	TRBV7-9	NA	TRBJ2-3	TGTGCCAGCAGCCCCGCAGATACGCAGTATTTT	CASSPADTQYF
NA	TRBV19	TRBD2	TRBJ2-7	TGTGCCAGTAGTCCACGACCTAGCGGCGCCTACGAGCAGTACTTC	CASSPRPSGAYEQYF
NA	TRBV19	TRBD1	TRBJ1-2	TGTGCCAGTAGTGGACAGGGGTTTAATGGCTACACCTTC	CASSGQGFNGYTF
NA	TRBV11-3	NA	TRBJ1-5	TGTGCCAGCAGCAGGAACCTAATCGCCTCTGCAGGGAACCATCAGCCCCAGCATTTT	CASSRNLIASAGNHQPQHF
NA	TRBV19	TRBD1	TRBJ1-2	TGTGCCAGTAGTATAGCACAGGGGGGTACCAATGGCTACACCTTC	CASSIAQGGTNGYTF
few	TRBV29-1	TRBD1	TRBJ1-2	TGCAGCGGCTCCGGGACAGAAAATCTAGGGATCTATGGCTACACCTTC	CSGSGTENLGIYGYTF
few	TRBV18	NA	TRBJ1-4	TGTGCCAGCTCACTGGGCGTCAGTGAAAAACTGTTTTTT	CASSLGVSEKLFF
NA	TRBV28	NA	TRBJ1-4	TGTGCCAGCATGTGGGGCCCTTTGGAAAAACTGTTTTTT	CASMWGPLEKLFF
NA	TRBV28	NA	TRBJ1-2	TGTGCCAGCAGTCCTCTCGGGACAACCTATGGCTACACCTTC	CASSPLGTTYGYTF
NA	TRBV4-1	NA	TRBJ1-1	TGCGCCAGCAGCCAAGACGGGGGTCTGAACACTGAAGCTTTCTTT	CASSQDGGLNTEAFF